A selection of T cell receptor beta chains follows, all from one sample in a study of blood T cell repertoires in COVID-19. Profiled with immunoSEQ multiplex PCR; TCRdb holds only in-frame clones, not every one. The sample contains 200,000 to 300,000 clones, under 85% of which appear only once. The sequenced material came from peripheral blood. These receptor sequences come from a man aged 25-45 years who had recovered from COVID-19. Each CDR3 is given with its conserved first and last residue. The D gene is left open where the match is weak. Expanded clones are given a class, and other clones once, few, many or no size at all.

cdr3_aa cdr3_nt clone_size j_call v_call d_call
CASRDGGAQGDVYGYTF TGTGCCAGCAGGGACGGTGGGGCACAGGGAGATGTCTATGGCTACACCTTC - TRBJ1-2 TRBV5-4 -
CASSFGGNNYGYTF TGTGCCAGCAGTTTCGGGGGAAATAACTATGGCTACACCTTC once TRBJ1-2 TRBV28 -
CASSPETADTQYF TGTGCCAGCTCACCGGAGACCGCAGATACGCAGTATTTT - TRBJ2-3 TRBV18 -
CASSTSGVGVTQYF TGTGCCAGCAGTACTAGCGGGGTGGGGGTTACGCAGTATTTT - TRBJ2-3 TRBV25-1 TRBD2
CASSPSRAAPNEKLFF TGTGCCAGCTCACCATCCAGGGCCGCGCCTAATGAAAAACTGTTTTTT - TRBJ1-4 TRBV18 -
CASSYPVMNTEAFF TGTGCCAGCAGTTACCCAGTCATGAACACTGAAGCTTTCTTT many TRBJ1-1 TRBV6-2/TRBV6-3 -
CASSPDRGNQPQHF TGTGCCAGCAGCCCGGACAGGGGCAATCAGCCCCAGCATTTT - TRBJ1-5 TRBV2 TRBD1
CASIGGGTDTQYF TGTGCCAGCATCGGCGGCGGCACAGATACGCAGTATTTT few TRBJ2-3 TRBV6-5 -
CASSGTVSYEQYF TGCGCCAGCAGTGGGACAGTATCCTACGAGCAGTACTTC - TRBJ2-7 TRBV5-1 TRBD1
CATSGWGGDSNQPQHF TGTGCCACCAGTGGATGGGGGGGCGACAGCAATCAGCCCCAGCATTTT few TRBJ1-5 TRBV24-1 -
CASSPPGLGRETQYF TGTGCCAGCAGTCCTCCTGGACTAGGGAGAGAGACCCAGTACTTC - TRBJ2-5 TRBV7-9 TRBD2
CASSPGTSGETQYF TGCGCCAGCAGCCCAGGGACTAGCGGCGAGACCCAGTACTTC - TRBJ2-5 TRBV5-1 TRBD2
CASSSSGTDYGYTF TGTGCCAGCAGTTCATCCGGGACAGATTATGGCTACACCTTC - TRBJ1-2 TRBV28 TRBD1
CASGETSGNTIYF TGTGCCAGCGGAGAAACCTCTGGAAACACCATATATTTT once TRBJ1-3 TRBV12-3/TRBV12-4 -
CASSPSSGTEAFF TGTGCCAGCTCACCGAGTTCGGGCACTGAAGCTTTCTTT - TRBJ1-1 TRBV18 -
CASSFTGWAQPQHF TGTGCCAGCAGTTTCACAGGGTGGGCTCAGCCCCAGCATTTT - TRBJ1-5 TRBV6-1 -
CASSSSGGANTGELFF TGTGCCAGCTCATCGAGCGGGGGGGCGAACACCGGGGAGCTGTTTTTT - TRBJ2-2 TRBV18 TRBD2
CAWARGNTEAFF TGTGCCTGGGCCCGGGGGAACACTGAAGCTTTCTTT few TRBJ1-1 TRBV2 -